One sample yielded the 5 T cell receptor beta chains listed below, sequenced in a study of T cell responses to AZD1222 COVID-19 vaccine. The method was immunoSEQ multiplex PCR; TCRdb's version includes in-frame clones alone and lacks a portion of them. The sample includes under 130,000 clones, over 70% of them seen just once. Material: peripheral blood, obtained on day 0 of AZD1222 vaccination. These receptors all stem from an adult in good health.

The chain couples TRBV6-5 to TRBJ1-5, with D possibly TRBD1 on 5 matching bases. Trimming left V 6 bases short and J 2 bases short, with 14 bases between. Germline CDR1 MNHEY, CDR2 SVGAGI. CDR3 length equals 15 residues. CDR3 protein: CASRIGADRNQPQHF. For the CDR3, the DNA is TGTGCCAGCAGGATTGGGGCGGATCGCAATCAGCCCCAGCATTTT.

The chain carries TRBV10-2 and TRBJ2-1; a possible D gene is TRBD1 (6 bases). This CDR3 is built from 15 residues. The V end was cut by 2 bases, the J end by 2 bases, with 10 bases between. CDR1 is WSHSY, CDR2 SAAADI, per germline. The CDR3 nucleotides read TGCGCCAGCAGTGAGAGGAAGGGGGCCTACAATGAGCAGTTCTTC. Its translation: CASSERKGAYNEQFF.

CDR3: CASSSSQGELNTEAFF. The CDR3 DNA is TGTGCCAGCAGCTCTTCGCAGGGAGAGCTCAACACTGAAGCTTTCTTT. The V call is TRBV11-3, the J call TRBJ1-1; TRBD1 might be the D (5 bases). Germline CDR1 SGHNT, CDR2 YENEEA. The CDR3 is made up of 16 amino acids. Trimming took off 4 bases at V and 2 bases at J, with 17 bases between the two ends.

The CDR3 DNA is TGTGCCAGCAGCGTAGCTAGCGGGAGATACACCTACAATGAGCAGTTCTTC. Protein product: CASSVASGRYTYNEQFF. V gene TRBV9 combines with J gene TRBJ2-1; 10 nucleotides line up with TRBD2. The CDR3 sequence is 17 residues long. The trim removed 0 bases at V and 2 bases at J, leaving 5 bases unmatched. CDR1 and CDR2 from the germline V gene are SGDLS and YYNGEE.

The V call is TRBV3-1 (or the pseudogene TRBV3-2), the J call TRBJ2-7; 8 bases match TRBD2. The germline V gene has CDR1 LGHDT and CDR2 YNNKEL (reference sequence). After removal of 1 base from V and 2 bases from J, the junction contained 4 bases not matched to a gene. This CDR3 is built from 15 residues. In nucleotides, the CDR3 is TGTGCCAGCAGCCAAGCGGGTAGCGGGGCCTACGAGCAGTACTTC. It codes for CASSQAGSGAYEQYF.